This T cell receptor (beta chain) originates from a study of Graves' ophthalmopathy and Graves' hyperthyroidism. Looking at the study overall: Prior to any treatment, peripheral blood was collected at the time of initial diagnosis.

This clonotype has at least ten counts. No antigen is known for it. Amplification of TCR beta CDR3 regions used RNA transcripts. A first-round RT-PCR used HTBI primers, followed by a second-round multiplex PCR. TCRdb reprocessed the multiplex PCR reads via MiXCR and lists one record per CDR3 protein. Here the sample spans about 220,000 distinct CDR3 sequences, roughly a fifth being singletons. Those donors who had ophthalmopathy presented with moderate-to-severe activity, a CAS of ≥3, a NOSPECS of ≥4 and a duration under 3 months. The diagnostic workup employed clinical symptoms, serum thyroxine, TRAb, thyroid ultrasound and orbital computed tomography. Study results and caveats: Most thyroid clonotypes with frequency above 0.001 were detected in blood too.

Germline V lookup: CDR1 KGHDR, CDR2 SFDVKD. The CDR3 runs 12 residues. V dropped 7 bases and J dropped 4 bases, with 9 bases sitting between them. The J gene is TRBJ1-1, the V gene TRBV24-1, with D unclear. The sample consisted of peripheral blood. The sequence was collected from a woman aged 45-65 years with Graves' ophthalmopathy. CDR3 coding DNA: TGTGCCACCAGCAGCGGTGGCACTGAAGCTTTCTTT. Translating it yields CATSSGGTEAFF.